A single sample is the source of the 4 T cell receptor beta chains below, sequenced in a study of glioma-infiltrating T cells. The iRepertoire nested amplicon-rescue multiplex PCR amplified TCR alpha and beta CDR3s from RNA. TCRdb re-analysed the multiplex PCR reads in MiXCR, keeping a single row per CDR3 protein. The table lists approximately 190,000 distinct CDR3 sequences, more than 25% of them singletons. Material for sequencing was glioma tissue, nonneoplastic brain tissue, or PBMCs (not recorded which). The receptors derive from a human donor with low-grade glioma or glioblastoma, undergoing nonglioma brain surgery, or in good health (not recorded which).

With regard to this clonotype: A clone one base away is much larger, so this may be a read error. V usage is TRBV29-1 and J usage is TRBJ2-3, with 11 bases identical to TRBD2. V dropped 8 bases and J dropped 5; count of bases not matched to a gene: 9. The CDR3 sequence is 14 residues long. Looked up from germline, CDR1 is SQVTM and CDR2 is ANQGSEA. CDR3 in amino acids: CSIVLAGGRDTQYF. The CDR3 nucleotides are TGCAGCATTGTGCTAGCGGGAGGAAGAGATACGCAGTATTTT.

To note about this clonotype: Mismatch with germline at one junction end may stem from a read error. The chain links TRBV19 to TRBJ1-5; TRBD1 agrees at 7 bases. Germline V gene lookup returns CDR1 LNHDA and CDR2 SQIVND (reference sequence). CDR3 size: 14 residues. The CDR3 sequence is CASRQGTGNRPQHF. CDR3 coding DNA: TGTGCCAGTAGACAGGGGACTGGCAATCGGCCCCAGCATTTT.

This clonotype has at least ten counts. The chain employs TRBV6-2 or TRBV6-3 and TRBJ2-2; 13 nucleotides agree with TRBD2. The CDR3 has 16 amino acids. Germline values: CDR1 MNHEY, CDR2 SVGEGT. J was trimmed by 4 bases and V by 7 bases; bases with no gene match: 6. The CDR3 nucleotides read TGTGCCAGCAATCTTCGACTAGCGGGAGGCACCGGGGAGCTGTTTTTT. Translation gives CASNLRLAGGTGELFF.

Regarding this clonotype: At one boundary the junction diverges from the germline segment, which might be a read error. V usage is TRBV7-6 and J usage is TRBJ2-3; the D gene is possibly TRBD2 (5 bases). Germline CDR1 reads SGHVS; CDR2 reads FNYEAQ. This CDR3 has 16 residues. CDR3 sequence: CATSLAGGSGADAQYF. CDR3 DNA: TGTGCCACCAGCTTAGCTGGTGGGAGCGGCGCAGATGCGCAGTATTTT. Full variable domain (rest looked up from reference TRBV7-6 and TRBJ2-3): GAGVSQSPRYKVTKRGQDVALRCDPISGHVSLYWYRQALGQGPEFLTYFNYEAQQDKSGLPNDRFSAERPEGSISTLTIQRTEQRDSAMYRCATSLAGGSGADAQYFGPGTRLTVL.